The sequence of this T cell receptor beta chain was determined in a study of T cell changes during pregnancy in multiple sclerosis. Clones were sequenced by immunoSEQ multiplex PCR, and TCRdb holds only the in-frame ones, with some missing. In the table there are tens of thousands of clones, around 94% of which are singletons. Deletions cut 5 bases from V and 1 base from J, with 21 bases between. The CDR3 contains 18 residues. In germline, CDR1 is WNHNN, CDR2 SYGVQD (reference sequence). The specimen comprised peripheral blood, sampled in the third trimester of pregnancy. This sequence was found in a female donor in good health, enrolled as a control in a pregnancy study. V usage is TRBV10-1 and J usage is TRBJ2-1, with D possibly TRBD2 on 5 matching bases. In nucleotides, the CDR3 is TGCGCCAGCAGTCCGGGATTTAGTGTCCTAAGGTCCTACAATGAGCAGTTCTTC. Its protein is CASSPGFSVLRSYNEQFF.